This TCR beta chain stems from a study of spatial heterogeneity in lung cancer. This clonotype is medium-sized by share. What it recognizes is unknown. In a library made to pick up alpha chains, this beta chain is a stray read with a size that means little. TCRdb reprocessed the 5' RACE reads via MiXCR and lists one record per CDR3 protein. The sample carries approximately 13,000 distinct CDR3 sequences, 5.1% recorded once. As for time point: sample taken at primary tumor resection. The 65 or so donors had untreated early-stage non-small cell lung cancer. From tumor, nontumor lung or frozen PBMC, whole RNA was taken unsorted for sequencing. Whole-study results and caveats: Among tumor T cells, estimated coverage was roughly 7% for alpha chains and 13% for beta chains. The study found that expanded intratumoral alpha and beta TCR counts tracked tumor mutation counts.

Trimming stripped 3 bases from V and 5 bases from J, with 10 bases between. From germline, CDR1 is ENHRY and CDR2 SYGVKD. CDR3 length equals 13 residues. The source of this sequence is a male donor with early-stage non-small cell lung cancer. The material sequenced was lung tumor tissue, taken at surgery. The gene calls are TRBV10-3 and TRBJ1-1; D might be TRBD1 (6 bases). CDR3 coding DNA: TGTGCCATCAGTGACGGGGGCCATACTGAAGCTTTCTTT. It translates to CAISDGGHTEAFF.